Listed here are 8 T cell receptor beta chains from one sample, sequenced in a study of cytomegalovirus exposure and HLA in healthy donors. PCR was performed using 60 Vbeta and 13 Jbeta primers. Sequencing used immunoSEQ multiplex PCR; TCRdb keeps in-frame clones, though not all of them. The table lists some 100,000 clones, around three quarters of them singletons. The sequenced material came from PBMCs. Receptors were obtained from a female donor in good health and CMV-seropositive.

As concerns this clone: One end of the junction fails to match germline, which may point to a read error. V usage is TRBV7-9 and J usage is TRBJ1-6, with D tentatively TRBD1 (6 bases). The germline CDR1 and CDR2 sequences are SEHNR and FQNEAQ (reference sequence). The CDR3 length is 16 residues. The CDR3 bases are TGTTCCAGCAGCTTGACCGGGACACCTTATAATTCACCCCTCCACTTT. It translates to CSSSLTGTPYNSPLHF.

CDR3: CAWSSGQGDQPQHF. The CDR3 nucleotides read TGTGCCTGGAGTTCGGGACAGGGCGATCAGCCCCAGCATTTT. V is TRBV30 and J is TRBJ1-5; TRBD1 agrees at 9 bases. The germline gives CDR1 GTSNPN, CDR2 SVGIG (reference sequence). The trim removed 2 bases at V and 5 bases at J, leaving 4 bases unmatched. This CDR3 is built from 14 residues.

V and J are TRBV25-1 and TRBJ2-1; unclear D gene. CDR1 and CDR2 from the germline V gene are MGHDK and SYGVNS. Trimming stripped 7 bases from V and 3 bases from J, with 13 bases between. The CDR3 is 14 residues long. This chain's CDR3 is CASTSRLDYNEQFF. CDR3 in DNA: TGTGCCAGCACGTCCCGGCTAGACTACAATGAGCAGTTCTTC.

The chain employs TRBV2 and TRBJ1-1; 11 bases map to TRBD1. The CDR3 sequence is 14 residues long. V shed 6 bases and J 5 bases; nucleotides not matched to a gene: 5. Germline CDR1 SNHLY, CDR2 FYNNEI. The CDR3 DNA reads TGTGCCAGCAGGGGACAGGGGGTATATACTGAAGCTTTCTTT. This codes for CASRGQGVYTEAFF.

V and J are TRBV5-4 and TRBJ1-2; tentative D call: TRBD1 (6 bases). The length of the CDR3 is 16 residues. Germline V lookup: CDR1 SGHNT, CDR2 YYREEE (reference sequence). V lost 6 bases and J 3 bases, leaving 21 bases between the germline ends. The CDR3 protein is CASNPARGADDYGYTF. CDR3 DNA sequence: TGTGCCAGCAACCCGGCGCGGGGGGCGGACGACTATGGCTACACCTTC. Complete variable domain (other parts from reference TRBV5-4 and TRBJ1-2): ETGVTQSPTHLIKTRGQQVTLRCSSQSGHNTVSWYQQALGQGPQFIFQYYREEENGRGNFPPRFSGLQFPNYSSELNVNALELDDSALYLCASNPARGADDYGYTFGSGTRLTVV.

The V gene is TRBV30, the J gene TRBJ1-4; D ambiguous. The V gene lost 8 bases and the J gene lost 0 bases, with 13 bases spanning the gap. The CDR3 runs to 14 residues. Germline V gene data show CDR1 as GTSNPN and CDR2 as SVGIG (reference sequence). The CDR3 bases are TGTGCCGTATTGGGAGGGACAACTAATGAAAAACTGTTTTTT. Its translation: CAVLGGTTNEKLFF.

V gene TRBV7-6 combines with J gene TRBJ1-1, with TRBD1 identical over 8 bases. The length of the CDR3 is 16 residues. V dropped 2 bases and J dropped 3; count of bases not matched to a gene: 8. Germline-derived CDR1 and CDR2 are SGHVS and FNYEAQ. This CDR3 reads CASSLRQGLEYTEAFF. In DNA, the CDR3 is TGTGCCAGCAGCTTAAGACAGGGGCTGGAGTACACTGAAGCTTTCTTT.

The chain recombines TRBV5-4 with TRBJ1-2; maybe TRBD1 (6 bases). Germline values: CDR1 SGHNT, CDR2 YYREEE (reference sequence). The CDR3 spans 15 residues. The V and J ends lost 7 bases and 2 bases respectively, with 18 bases between them. This chain's CDR3 is CASGPPRQGNYGYTF. In DNA form, the CDR3 reads TGTGCCAGCGGGCCCCCCAGGCAGGGGAACTATGGCTACACCTTC.